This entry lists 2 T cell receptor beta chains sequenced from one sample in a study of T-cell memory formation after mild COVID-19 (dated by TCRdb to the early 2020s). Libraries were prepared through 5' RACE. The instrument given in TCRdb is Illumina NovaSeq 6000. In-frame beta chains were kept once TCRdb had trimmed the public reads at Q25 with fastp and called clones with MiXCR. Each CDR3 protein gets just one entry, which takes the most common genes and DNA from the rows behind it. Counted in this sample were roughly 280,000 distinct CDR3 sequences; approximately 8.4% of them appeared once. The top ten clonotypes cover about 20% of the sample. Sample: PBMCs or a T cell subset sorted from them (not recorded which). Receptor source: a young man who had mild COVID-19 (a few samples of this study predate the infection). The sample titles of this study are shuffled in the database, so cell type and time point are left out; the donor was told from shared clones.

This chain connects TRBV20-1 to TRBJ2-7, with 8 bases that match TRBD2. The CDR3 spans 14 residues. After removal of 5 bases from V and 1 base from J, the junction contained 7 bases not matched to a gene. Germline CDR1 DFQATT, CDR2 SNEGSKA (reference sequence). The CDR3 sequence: CSARSGAPSYEQYF. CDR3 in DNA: TGCAGTGCTCGTAGCGGGGCCCCTTCCTACGAGCAGTACTTC.

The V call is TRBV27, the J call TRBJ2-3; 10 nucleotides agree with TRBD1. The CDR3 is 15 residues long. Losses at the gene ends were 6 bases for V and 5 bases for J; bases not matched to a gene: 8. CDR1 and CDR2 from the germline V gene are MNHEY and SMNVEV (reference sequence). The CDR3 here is CASSRKTGGVDTQYF. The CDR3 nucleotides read TGTGCCAGCAGCCGGAAGACAGGGGGCGTAGATACGCAGTATTTT.